This T cell receptor (beta chain) was obtained from a study of T-cell memory formation after mild COVID-19. Each CDR3 protein is one row after TCRdb ran MiXCR on the 5' RACE reads. There are a few hundred thousand distinct CDR3 sequences in the sample; 20% to 30% occur only once, and roughly 8.7% lies in the top ten. Study-level points and caveats: Contracting CD4+ clones were located mainly in CM and EM, and CD8+ clones in EMRA.

About this clonotype itself: Its antigen is unknown.

The sequenced material came from PBMCs or a T cell subset sorted from them (not recorded which). This sequence was found in an adult woman who had mild COVID-19 (a few samples of this study predate the infection). Cell type and time point are not known.

Here the CDR3 DNA reads TGTGCCACCAGCAGAGTGGCGGGGGGGCTGAATGAGCAGTTCTTC. Its protein product is CATSRVAGGLNEQFF. The chain carries TRBV15 and TRBJ2-1; 9 nucleotides agree with TRBD2. Germline V gives CDR1 LNHNV, CDR2 YYDKDF (reference sequence). J lost 7 bases, V lost 1 base, and 5 bases had no gene match. CDR3 length equals 15 residues.